This is a list of T cell receptor beta chains from one sample in a study of blood T cell repertoires in COVID-19. The data were produced by immunoSEQ multiplex PCR, yet TCRdb's version contains in-frame clones alone and is incomplete. The repertoire holds over 150,000 clones, with 70% to 85% as singletons. The sequenced sample consisted of peripheral blood. The receptors were sampled from a man of 80 years or more with COVID-19, enrolled during active disease. CDR3s include the opening cysteine and the closing phenylalanine or tryptophan. Each record gives: clone size, D gene, J gene, V gene, CDR3 DNA, CDR3 protein. The D gene is left open where the match is weak. Clone sizes are given selectively: once, few, many, or a class where the clone is expanded.

abundance: -
d_gene: TRBD1
j_gene: TRBJ1-5
v_gene: TRBV2
CDR3nt: TGTGCCAGCAGAGTGGCCGCAGGGGGCGCGCCCCAGCATTTT
CDR3aa: CASRVAAGGAPQHF

abundance: -
d_gene: -
j_gene: TRBJ2-1
v_gene: TRBV19
CDR3nt: TGTGCCAGTAGTATGATGTCGGCATTTGGGGGGGAGCAGTTCTTC
CDR3aa: CASSMMSAFGGEQFF

abundance: -
d_gene: -
j_gene: TRBJ2-7
v_gene: TRBV7-2
CDR3nt: TGTGCCAGCAGCGAAGGGGCGGGGGCCTCCTACGAGCAGTACTTC
CDR3aa: CASSEGAGASYEQYF

abundance: -
d_gene: -
j_gene: TRBJ1-5
v_gene: TRBV19
CDR3nt: TGTGCCAGTCAAAGGACAAAAAATCAGCCCCAGCATTTT
CDR3aa: CASQRTKNQPQHF

abundance: -
d_gene: -
j_gene: TRBJ1-6
v_gene: TRBV19
CDR3nt: TGTGCCAGTAGTGCAGCGGGAGGGGCGTACCGAAATTCACCCCTCCACTTT
CDR3aa: CASSAAGGAYRNSPLHF

abundance: -
d_gene: -
j_gene: TRBJ1-2
v_gene: TRBV12-2
CDR3nt: TGTGCAAGTCGCTACCATCTTGGGACAGGGGACAGCTATGGCTACACCTTC
CDR3aa: CASRYHLGTGDSYGYTF

abundance: -
d_gene: -
j_gene: TRBJ2-2
v_gene: TRBV6-5
CDR3nt: TGTGCCAGCAGTCGGACACCAGCGAACACCGGGGAGCTGTTTTTT
CDR3aa: CASSRTPANTGELFF

abundance: once
d_gene: TRBD2
j_gene: TRBJ2-1
v_gene: TRBV5-4
CDR3nt: TGTGCCAGCAGCTTCCAGCGGGGCGGCGATGAGCAGTTCTTC
CDR3aa: CASSFQRGGDEQFF

abundance: -
d_gene: TRBD2
j_gene: TRBJ2-1
v_gene: TRBV11-2
CDR3nt: TGTGCCAGCAGCTTAGATCCGAGACTAGCCAACTACAATTATGAGCAGTTCTTC
CDR3aa: CASSLDPRLANYNYEQFF

abundance: -
d_gene: -
j_gene: TRBJ2-1
v_gene: TRBV21-1
CDR3nt: TGTGTTTACAGCCCCCTTGGTCAGCAGTTCTTC
CDR3aa: CVYSPLGQQFF

abundance: few
d_gene: TRBD1
j_gene: TRBJ1-1
v_gene: TRBV10-2
CDR3nt: TGCGCCAGCAGTGAAATTTACAGGGGGAACACTGAAGCTTTCTTT
CDR3aa: CASSEIYRGNTEAFF

abundance: -
d_gene: -
j_gene: TRBJ2-3
v_gene: TRBV28
CDR3nt: TGTGCCAGCAGTCCCTTACGAGGGGGAACAGATACGCAGTATTTT
CDR3aa: CASSPLRGGTDTQYF

abundance: -
d_gene: -
j_gene: TRBJ1-5
v_gene: TRBV28
CDR3nt: TGTGCCAGCTTGTCGTTCCCGCTCGGCCAGGATCAGCCCCAGCATTTT
CDR3aa: CASLSFPLGQDQPQHF

abundance: -
d_gene: -
j_gene: TRBJ1-1
v_gene: TRBV9
CDR3nt: TGTGCCAGCAGCGTTCACCCGGGAAGGCAGACTGACACTGAAGCTTTCTTT
CDR3aa: CASSVHPGRQTDTEAFF

abundance: -
d_gene: -
j_gene: TRBJ2-3
v_gene: TRBV9
CDR3nt: TGTGCCAGCAGCCCTCGTCTAGCCACAGATACGCAGTATTTT
CDR3aa: CASSPRLATDTQYF

abundance: -
d_gene: -
j_gene: TRBJ2-5
v_gene: TRBV7-3
CDR3nt: TGTGCCAGCAGCCCGAATAGTCTAAGAGAGACCCAGTACTTC
CDR3aa: CASSPNSLRETQYF

abundance: -
d_gene: TRBD1
j_gene: TRBJ1-4
v_gene: TRBV11-3
CDR3nt: TGTGCCAGCAGCTTAGGGACAGGGGTTGAAAAACTGTTTTTT
CDR3aa: CASSLGTGVEKLFF

abundance: -
d_gene: TRBD1
j_gene: TRBJ1-2
v_gene: TRBV19
CDR3nt: TGTGCCAGTACCTTCGACAGGGCCTATGGCTACACCTTC
CDR3aa: CASTFDRAYGYTF

abundance: -
d_gene: -
j_gene: TRBJ1-1
v_gene: TRBV10-3
CDR3nt: TGTGCCATCAGTGAGTCGCGGCAGACTATTGAAGCTTTCTTT
CDR3aa: CAISESRQTIEAFF

abundance: -
d_gene: -
j_gene: TRBJ1-1
v_gene: TRBV10-3
CDR3nt: TGTGCCATCAGTGAGGTGGGGGGAGGGAACACTGAAGCTTTCTTT
CDR3aa: CAISEVGGGNTEAFF

abundance: few
d_gene: TRBD1
j_gene: TRBJ1-2
v_gene: TRBV4-1
CDR3nt: TGCGCCAGCAGCCGCCTGGGACAGGGGATTAACTATGGCTACACCTTC
CDR3aa: CASSRLGQGINYGYTF

abundance: -
d_gene: TRBD2
j_gene: TRBJ2-1
v_gene: TRBV2
CDR3nt: TGTGCCAGCAGCCCTTTGTACGGGACTAGTAGGAGCTCCTACAATGAGCAGTTCTTC
CDR3aa: CASSPLYGTSRSSYNEQFF

abundance: -
d_gene: -
j_gene: TRBJ1-1
v_gene: TRBV10-2
CDR3nt: TGCGCCAGCAGTGAGTCTAGCGAGTACACTGAAGCTTTCTTT
CDR3aa: CASSESSEYTEAFF

abundance: -
d_gene: -
j_gene: TRBJ2-6
v_gene: TRBV11-2
CDR3nt: TGTGCCAGCAGCTTAGTTTGGGGGCTATCTGGGGCCAACGTCCTGACTTTC
CDR3aa: CASSLVWGLSGANVLTF

abundance: -
d_gene: TRBD1
j_gene: TRBJ1-4
v_gene: TRBV28
CDR3nt: TGTGCCAGCAGTTTGCCAGGGGGCCCTAATGAAAAACTGTTTTTT
CDR3aa: CASSLPGGPNEKLFF

abundance: -
d_gene: TRBD2
j_gene: TRBJ2-1
v_gene: TRBV10-3
CDR3nt: TGTGCCTCCAGAAGTGAGGGGAGGGATGAGCAGTTCTTC
CDR3aa: CASRSEGRDEQFF

abundance: -
d_gene: TRBD2
j_gene: TRBJ2-4
v_gene: TRBV7-2
CDR3nt: TGTGCCAGCAGCTTCCAGCGGGGGGCGGCTCAGTACTTC
CDR3aa: CASSFQRGAAQYF

abundance: -
d_gene: -
j_gene: TRBJ1-6
v_gene: TRBV20-1
CDR3nt: TGCAGTGCTAGTGGCGGTGGTAATTCACCCCTCCACTTT
CDR3aa: CSASGGGNSPLHF

abundance: -
d_gene: TRBD2
j_gene: TRBJ2-5
v_gene: TRBV11-2
CDR3nt: TGTGCCAGCAGCTTAGTCGCTAGCGGGGGGCCTACGACCCAGTACTTC
CDR3aa: CASSLVASGGPTTQYF

abundance: -
d_gene: TRBD1
j_gene: TRBJ1-2
v_gene: TRBV27
CDR3nt: TGTGCCAGCAGTTTAAGGACAGGCTATGGCTACACCTTC
CDR3aa: CASSLRTGYGYTF

abundance: -
d_gene: -
j_gene: TRBJ2-5
v_gene: TRBV11-3
CDR3nt: TGTGCCAGCAGCTTAGGCGGGGCTGCGGAGACCCAGTACTTC
CDR3aa: CASSLGGAAETQYF

abundance: -
d_gene: -
j_gene: TRBJ1-4
v_gene: TRBV6-5
CDR3nt: TGTGCCAGCAGTCTAGCTTATGAAAAACTGTTTTTT
CDR3aa: CASSLAYEKLFF

abundance: -
d_gene: -
j_gene: TRBJ2-7
v_gene: TRBV3-1/TRBV3-2
CDR3nt: TGTGCCAGCAGCCAAGCCCCTTCAGAGGCCTACGAGCAGTACTTC
CDR3aa: CASSQAPSEAYEQYF

abundance: -
d_gene: TRBD2
j_gene: TRBJ2-2
v_gene: TRBV6-6
CDR3nt: TGTGCCAGCAGTCCCATCGGACTAGCGGGTGACACCGGGGAGCTGTTTTTT
CDR3aa: CASSPIGLAGDTGELFF

abundance: -
d_gene: -
j_gene: TRBJ2-1
v_gene: TRBV6-2/TRBV6-3
CDR3nt: TGTGCCAGCAACCCTATGCGAGGGTATGCCTACAATGAGCAGTTCTTC
CDR3aa: CASNPMRGYAYNEQFF

abundance: -
d_gene: TRBD2
j_gene: TRBJ2-3
v_gene: TRBV27
CDR3nt: TGTGCCAGCAGTCCGGGACTAGCGGGGGGCGCGGGTACGCAGTATTTT
CDR3aa: CASSPGLAGGAGTQYF

abundance: -
d_gene: TRBD1
j_gene: TRBJ1-5
v_gene: TRBV5-4
CDR3nt: TGTGCCAGCAGCGGAGACAGGGGGCGCCCCCAGCATTTT
CDR3aa: CASSGDRGRPQHF

abundance: -
d_gene: -
j_gene: TRBJ1-1
v_gene: TRBV3-1/TRBV3-2
CDR3nt: TGTGCCAGCAGCCCCCTGAGGAACACTGAAGCTTTCTTT
CDR3aa: CASSPLRNTEAFF

abundance: -
d_gene: -
j_gene: TRBJ1-6
v_gene: TRBV7-9
CDR3nt: TGTGCCAGCAGCTCCCCTAGTTCACCCCTCCACTTT
CDR3aa: CASSSPSSPLHF

abundance: -
d_gene: -
j_gene: TRBJ2-2
v_gene: TRBV11-2
CDR3nt: TGTGCCAGCAGCCCCCGGAGCGCGAACACCGGGGAGCTGTTTTTT
CDR3aa: CASSPRSANTGELFF

abundance: -
d_gene: -
j_gene: TRBJ2-7
v_gene: TRBV6-2/TRBV6-3
CDR3nt: TGTGCCAGCAGTCTCTCAGGACTCATATCCTACGAGCAGTACTTC
CDR3aa: CASSLSGLISYEQYF

abundance: -
d_gene: TRBD1
j_gene: TRBJ1-1
v_gene: TRBV3-1/TRBV3-2
CDR3nt: TGTGCCAGCACCTGGACAGGGTTGGGATCTGAAGCTTTCTTT
CDR3aa: CASTWTGLGSEAFF

abundance: -
d_gene: -
j_gene: TRBJ2-1
v_gene: TRBV19
CDR3nt: TGTGCCAGTAGTACGTCCCCTGTAAATGAGCAGTTCTTC
CDR3aa: CASSTSPVNEQFF

abundance: once
d_gene: -
j_gene: TRBJ2-2
v_gene: TRBV9
CDR3nt: TGTGCCAGCAGCGTTACTACAGGGCTAACCGGGGAGCTGTTTTTT
CDR3aa: CASSVTTGLTGELFF

abundance: -
d_gene: -
j_gene: TRBJ1-5
v_gene: TRBV3-1/TRBV3-2
CDR3nt: TGTGCCAGCAGCCCGGGTTGGGGCGCGCAGCCCCAGCATTTT
CDR3aa: CASSPGWGAQPQHF

abundance: few
d_gene: -
j_gene: TRBJ1-1
v_gene: TRBV5-1
CDR3nt: TGCGCCAGCAGCCCCTCACAGGTATCGGGTACTGAAGCTTTCTTT
CDR3aa: CASSPSQVSGTEAFF

abundance: -
d_gene: -
j_gene: TRBJ2-2
v_gene: TRBV4-1
CDR3nt: TGCGCCAGCAGCCAAGGTACTCCTAACACCGGGGAGCTGTTTTTT
CDR3aa: CASSQGTPNTGELFF

abundance: -
d_gene: -
j_gene: TRBJ1-1
v_gene: TRBV27
CDR3nt: TGTGCCAGCAGTTTATATGACTTCAAAGACACTGAAGCTTTCTTT
CDR3aa: CASSLYDFKDTEAFF

abundance: -
d_gene: -
j_gene: TRBJ2-3
v_gene: TRBV27
CDR3nt: TGTGCCAGCAGTCCCTACTACACAGATACGCAGTATTTT
CDR3aa: CASSPYYTDTQYF

abundance: once
d_gene: -
j_gene: TRBJ1-1
v_gene: TRBV7-6
CDR3nt: TGTGCCAGCAGCTTAGAACAGTACACTGAAGCTTTCTTT
CDR3aa: CASSLEQYTEAFF

abundance: -
d_gene: -
j_gene: TRBJ2-7
v_gene: TRBV13
CDR3nt: TGTGCCAGCAGCTTAGGCCTCGGCTCCTACGAGCAGTACTTC
CDR3aa: CASSLGLGSYEQYF

abundance: few
d_gene: -
j_gene: TRBJ1-6
v_gene: TRBV7-9
CDR3nt: TGTGCCAGCAGCTTAGTAGGAGAGGGCCGGGATTCACCCCTCCACTTT
CDR3aa: CASSLVGEGRDSPLHF

abundance: once
d_gene: TRBD1
j_gene: TRBJ2-3
v_gene: TRBV7-9
CDR3nt: TGTGCCAGCATCGGGACAGTAAGCACAGATACGCAGTATTTT
CDR3aa: CASIGTVSTDTQYF